A single sample is the source of the 10 T cell receptor beta chains below, sequenced in a study of CD8 T cells in ankylosing spondylitis. A single record per CDR3 protein comes from TCRdb applying MiXCR to the 5' RACE reads. The table has over 75,000 distinct CDR3 sequences, 8.5% to 9% seen once; the top ten hold approximately 4.6%. The sample consisted of blood, either unsorted or a sorted T cell fraction (not recorded which). These receptors all come from a male donor with ankylosing spondylitis or in good health (not recorded which).

Many counts were recorded for this clonotype. In DNA, the CDR3 is TGCAGTGCTAGTGATGGGGCGGCTCGCAATCAGCCCCAGCATTTT. Protein: CSASDGAARNQPQHF. V gene TRBV20-1 combines with J gene TRBJ1-5; a weak D match, TRBD1 (5 bases). The CDR3 sequence is 15 residues long. Trimming left V 3 bases short and J 2 bases short, with 14 bases between. Germline CDR1 DFQATT, CDR2 SNEGSKA (reference sequence).

This clonotype was counted ten times or more. This chain connects TRBV6-5 to TRBJ2-1; a possible D gene is TRBD2 (5 bases). The V end was cut by 8 bases, the J end by 9 bases, with 11 bases between. The CDR3 totals 11 residues. Germline V lookup: CDR1 MNHEY, CDR2 SVGAGI. The CDR3 protein is CASEVGGEQFF. In DNA form, the CDR3 reads TGTGCCAGCGAGGTAGGAGGTGAGCAGTTCTTC.

On this clonotype itself: This may arise from a read error, as a much more abundant clone is one base away. This chain's CDR3 is CASSPITGSPGYTF. The CDR3 bases are TGTGCCAGCAGCCCTATAACAGGGAGTCCTGGCTACACCTTC. The rearrangement uses TRBV11-2 and TRBJ1-2; possibly TRBD1 for D (6 bases). This CDR3 contains 14 residues. Germline CDR1 SGHAT, CDR2 FQNNGV. V was shortened by 5 bases and J by 7 bases, with 17 bases between the two germline ends. Full variable domain (remainder filled in from reference TRBV11-2 and TRBJ1-2): EAGVAQSPRYKIIEKRQSVAFWCNPISGHATLYWYQQILGQGPKLLIQFQNNGVVDDSQLPKDRFSAERLKGVDSTLKIQPAKLEDSAVYLCASSPITGSPGYTFGSGTRLTVV.

In its sample, this clonotype was seen many times. The chain couples TRBV5-1 to TRBJ1-1; 7 bases match TRBD1. The length of the CDR3 is 15 residues. Germline V gene data show CDR1 as SGHRS and CDR2 as YFSETQ. V trimming: 0 bases; J trimming: 0 bases; junction bases outside the gene matches: 2. The CDR3 protein is CASSLGDRVNTEAFF. DNA of the CDR3: TGCGCCAGCAGCTTGGGTGACAGGGTGAACACTGAAGCTTTCTTT.

In this sample, this clonotype turned up a few times. This chain joins TRBV7-2 and TRBJ2-3, with 8 bases identical to TRBD2. V trimming: 0 bases; J trimming: 5 bases; junction bases outside the gene matches: 13. In germline, CDR1 is SGHTA, CDR2 FQGNSA. The CDR3 contains 18 residues. The CDR3 DNA sequence: TGTGCCAGCAGCTTAGCACCTCCCGGGACTAGTTCGGTAGATACGCAGTATTTT. Translating it yields CASSLAPPGTSSVDTQYF.

This clonotype has at least ten counts. This rearrangement joins TRBV7-2 to TRBJ1-4, with D uncertain. Germline V CDR1 and CDR2: SGHTA, FQGNSA. The V gene lost 2 bases and the J gene lost 4 bases, with 8 bases spanning the gap. There are 14 residues in the CDR3. DNA for the CDR3: TGTGCCAGCAGCTTATTAGGGCTTAATGAAAAACTGTTTTTT. It yields the protein CASSLLGLNEKLFF.

The sample holds many counts of this clonotype. This chain uses TRBV7-2 with TRBJ2-2; D unresolved. Between the trimmed V and J ends, which lost 3 bases and 0 bases, there was a span of 5 bases. The length of the CDR3 is 14 residues. CDR1 is SGHTA, CDR2 FQGNSA, per germline. The CDR3 loop reads CASSFRTNTGELFF. The CDR3 DNA follows: TGTGCCAGCAGCTTCAGGACGAACACCGGGGAGCTGTTTTTT.

J is TRBJ2-3 and V is TRBV11-2; no clear D. V was shortened by 1 base and J by 8 bases, with 7 bases between the two germline ends. Germline CDR1 SGHAT, CDR2 FQNNGV. The CDR3 runs 12 residues. The CDR3 bases are TGTGCCAGCAGCTTAGTCCAGACTACGCAGTATTTT. Protein: CASSLVQTTQYF.

This clonotype was recorded many times. The chain carries TRBV6-5 and TRBJ2-1, with a tentative D call TRBD1 (6 bases). The CDR3 is made up of 15 amino acids. Germline V lookup: CDR1 MNHEY, CDR2 SVGAGI. The V end lost 2 bases, the J end lost 4 bases, and 12 bases lay between the germline ends. The CDR3 DNA is TGTGCCAGCAGTTACGCAGGGGTGGGGTACAATGAGCAGTTCTTC. This codes for CASSYAGVGYNEQFF.

This clonotype was counted many times. This rearrangement joins TRBV25-1 to TRBJ2-3; TRBD2 matches 8 bases. The germline gives CDR1 MGHDK, CDR2 SYGVNS. The CDR3 loop spans 16 amino acids. The V gene end was trimmed by 1 base and the J gene end by 4 bases; junction bases not matched to a gene: 7. The CDR3 bases are TGTGCCAGCAGTGAATTGGGGACTAGAATACCAGATACGCAGTATTTT. Amino acids: CASSELGTRIPDTQYF.